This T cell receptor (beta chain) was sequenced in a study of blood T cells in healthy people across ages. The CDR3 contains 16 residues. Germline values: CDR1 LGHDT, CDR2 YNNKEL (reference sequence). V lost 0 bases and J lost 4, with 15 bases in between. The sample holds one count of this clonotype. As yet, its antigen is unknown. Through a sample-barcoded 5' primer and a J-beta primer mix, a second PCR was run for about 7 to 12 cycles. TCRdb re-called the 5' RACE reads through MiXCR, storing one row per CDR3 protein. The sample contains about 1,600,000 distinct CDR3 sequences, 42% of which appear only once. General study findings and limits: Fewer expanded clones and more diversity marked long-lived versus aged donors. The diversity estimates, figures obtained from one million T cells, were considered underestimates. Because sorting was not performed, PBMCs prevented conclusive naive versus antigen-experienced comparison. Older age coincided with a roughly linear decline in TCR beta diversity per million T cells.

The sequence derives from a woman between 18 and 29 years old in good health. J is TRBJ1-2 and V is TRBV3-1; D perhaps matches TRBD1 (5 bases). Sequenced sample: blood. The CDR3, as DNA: TGTGCCAGCAGCCAAGATCTCGGCAGGGTGGCCTATGGCTACACCTTC. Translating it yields CASSQDLGRVAYGYTF.